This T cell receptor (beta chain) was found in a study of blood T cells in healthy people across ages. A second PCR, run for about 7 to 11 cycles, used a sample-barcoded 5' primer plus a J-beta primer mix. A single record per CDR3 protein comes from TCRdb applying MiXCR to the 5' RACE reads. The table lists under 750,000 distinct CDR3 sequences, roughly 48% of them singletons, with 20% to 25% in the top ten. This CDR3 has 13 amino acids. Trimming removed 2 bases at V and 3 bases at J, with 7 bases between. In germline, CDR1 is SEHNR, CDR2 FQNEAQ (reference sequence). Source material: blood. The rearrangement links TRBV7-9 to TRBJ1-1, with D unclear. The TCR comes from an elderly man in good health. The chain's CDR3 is CASSLSHYTEAFF. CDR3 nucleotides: TGTGCCAGCAGCTTATCACACTACACTGAAGCTTTCTTT.